The rows below give T cell receptor beta chains drawn from one sample of a study of graft-versus-host responses after intestinal transplantation. Antigens of these TCRs are unknown. The repertoire was sequenced with immunoSEQ multiplex PCR; TCRdb's copy has only in-frame clones and lacks some. The table shows about 78,000 clones, with 85% to 90% occurring only once. The specimen comprised unstimulated CD8+ T cells sorted from spleen or lymph node cells, sampled before transplant. The receptor set was obtained from a human donor who was the organ donor for an intestinal transplant. Both conserved end residues are part of each CDR3. The D gene is left open where the match is weak.

cdr3_aa | cdr3_nt | j_call | v_call | cdr3_length | d_call
CASSQDPRGPGANVLTF | TGTGCCAGCAGCCAAGATCCCAGGGGGCCTGGGGCCAACGTCCTGACTTTC | TRBJ2-6 | TRBV14 | 17 | TRBD1
CASSWEGRPGLGTDTQYF | TGCGCCAGCAGCTGGGAGGGACGGCCGGGACTAGGCACAGATACGCAGTATTTT | TRBJ2-3 | TRBV5-1 | 18 | TRBD2
CASSEWWRGRSTDTQYF | TGTGCCAGCAGTGAATGGTGGCGGGGTCGAAGCACAGATACGCAGTATTTT | TRBJ2-3 | TRBV25-1 | 17 | NA
CASSLGLAGNNEQFF | TGTGCCAGCAGCTTAGGACTAGCGGGAAACAATGAGCAGTTCTTC | TRBJ2-1 | TRBV11-3 | 15 | TRBD2
CASSQDLEKGRTRNQPQHF | TGCGCCAGCAGCCAAGATCTTGAAAAGGGGCGGACACGCAATCAGCCCCAGCATTTT | TRBJ1-5 | TRBV4-3 | 19 | NA
CASSQDLGQGFEKLFF | TGTGCCAGCAGCCAAGATCTTGGGCAGGGGTTTGAAAAACTGTTTTTT | TRBJ1-4 | TRBV4-2 | 16 | NA
CASIPSPDYGYTF | TGTGCCAGCATTCCTTCCCCCGACTATGGCTACACCTTC | TRBJ1-2 | TRBV6-6 | 13 | NA
CASSSRGDSGNTIYF | TGTGCCAGCAGCTCTAGAGGAGACTCTGGAAACACCATATATTTT | TRBJ1-3 | TRBV9 | 15 | NA
CATSRPGYSNQPQHF | TGTGCCACCAGCAGACCGGGGTATAGCAATCAGCCCCAGCATTTT | TRBJ1-5 | TRBV15 | 15 | NA
CASSLRQDLASPLHF | TGTGCCAGCAGCTTAAGACAGGATTTGGCTTCACCCCTCCACTTT | TRBJ1-6 | TRBV27 | 15 | NA
CASSPLSGGGTDTQYF | TGTGCCAGCAGTCCCCTTAGCGGGGGGGGCACAGATACGCAGTATTTT | TRBJ2-3 | TRBV28 | 16 | TRBD2
CASSPGQGEGSNQPQHF | TGTGCCAGCAGCCCCGGACAGGGGGAAGGTAGCAATCAGCCCCAGCATTTT | TRBJ1-5 | TRBV11-2 | 17 | TRBD1
CASSLGSPASVKTQYF | TGTGCCAGCAGCTTAGGGAGTCCAGCATCGGTCAAGACCCAGTACTTC | TRBJ2-5 | TRBV7-9 | 16 | NA
CASSDRFSSQHF | TGTGCCAGTTCTGACAGGTTTAGCTCCCAGCATTTT | TRBJ1-5 | TRBV6-5 | 12 | NA
CACWAHPIYTF | TGTGCCTGTTGGGCACACCCGATTTACACCTTC | TRBJ1-2 | TRBV30 | 11 | NA
CASSPRGAAGYNEQFF | TGTGCCAGCAGCCCGCGGGGGGCTGCGGGATACAATGAGCAGTTCTTC | TRBJ2-1 | TRBV5-6 | 16 | TRBD2
CASSQVLDEKLFF | TGCGCCAGCAGCCAAGTCCTAGATGAAAAACTGTTTTTT | TRBJ1-4 | TRBV4-1 | 13 | NA
CASSFGQGRPDTQYF | TGTGCCAGCAGCTTCGGACAGGGGCGGCCAGATACGCAGTATTTT | TRBJ2-3 | TRBV13 | 15 | TRBD1